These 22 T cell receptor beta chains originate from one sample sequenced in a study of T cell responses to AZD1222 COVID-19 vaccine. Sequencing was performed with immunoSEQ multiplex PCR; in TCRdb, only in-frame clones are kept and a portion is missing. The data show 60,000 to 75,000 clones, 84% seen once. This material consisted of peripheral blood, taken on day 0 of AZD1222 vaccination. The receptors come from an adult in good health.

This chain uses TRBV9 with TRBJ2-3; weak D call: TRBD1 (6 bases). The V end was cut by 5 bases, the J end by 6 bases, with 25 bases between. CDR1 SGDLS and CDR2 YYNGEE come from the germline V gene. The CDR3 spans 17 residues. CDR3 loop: CASSLSAGATVGDTQYF. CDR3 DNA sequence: TGTGCCAGCAGTTTGTCCGCAGGGGCCACCGTAGGGGATACGCAGTATTTT.

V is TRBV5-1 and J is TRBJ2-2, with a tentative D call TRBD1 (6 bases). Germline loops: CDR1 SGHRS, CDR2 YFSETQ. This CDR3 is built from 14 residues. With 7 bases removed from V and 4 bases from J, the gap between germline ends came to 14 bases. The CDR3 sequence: CASRPDRPTGELFF. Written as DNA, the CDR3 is TGCGCCAGCCGCCCGGACAGACCCACCGGGGAGCTGTTTTTT.

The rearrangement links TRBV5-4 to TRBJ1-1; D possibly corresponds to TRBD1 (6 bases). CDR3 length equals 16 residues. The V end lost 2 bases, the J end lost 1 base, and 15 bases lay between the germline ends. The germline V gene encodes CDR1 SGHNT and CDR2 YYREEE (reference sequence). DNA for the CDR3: TGTGCCAGCAGCTTCGCCCCCGGACAGACGAACACTGAAGCTTTCTTT. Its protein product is CASSFAPGQTNTEAFF.

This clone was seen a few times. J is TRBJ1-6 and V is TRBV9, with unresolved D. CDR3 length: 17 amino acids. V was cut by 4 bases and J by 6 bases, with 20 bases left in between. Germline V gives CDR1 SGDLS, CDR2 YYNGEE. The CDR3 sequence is CASSLRGMRGPNSPLHF. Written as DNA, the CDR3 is TGTGCCAGCAGCCTTAGAGGCATGAGAGGGCCTAATTCACCCCTCCACTTT.

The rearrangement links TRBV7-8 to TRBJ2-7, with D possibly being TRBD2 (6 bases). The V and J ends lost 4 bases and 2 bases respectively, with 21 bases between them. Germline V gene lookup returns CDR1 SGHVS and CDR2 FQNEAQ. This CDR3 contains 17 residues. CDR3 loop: CASSSNLLAGRTYEQYF. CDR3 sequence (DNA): TGTGCCAGCAGCTCTAACCTCCTGGCGGGAAGAACCTACGAGCAGTACTTC. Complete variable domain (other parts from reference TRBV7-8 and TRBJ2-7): GAGVSQSPRYKVAKRGQDVALRCDPISGHVSLFWYQQALGQGPEFLTYFQNEAQLDKSGLPSDRFFAERPEGSVSTLKIQRTQQEDSAVYLCASSSNLLAGRTYEQYFGPGTRLTVT.

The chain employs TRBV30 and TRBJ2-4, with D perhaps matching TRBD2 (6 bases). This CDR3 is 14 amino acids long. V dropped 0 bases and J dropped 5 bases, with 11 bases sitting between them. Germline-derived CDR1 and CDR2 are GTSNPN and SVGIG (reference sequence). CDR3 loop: CAWSVPGSQNIQYF. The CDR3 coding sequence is TGTGCCTGGAGTGTGCCCGGGAGCCAAAACATTCAGTACTTC.

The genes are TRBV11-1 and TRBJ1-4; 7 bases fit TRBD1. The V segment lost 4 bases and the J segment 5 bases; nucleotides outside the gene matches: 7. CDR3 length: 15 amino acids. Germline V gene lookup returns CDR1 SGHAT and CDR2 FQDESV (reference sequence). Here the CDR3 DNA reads TGTGCCAGCAGCTCCAGGGGGGGCCGAAATGAAAAACTGTTTTTT. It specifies CASSSRGGRNEKLFF.

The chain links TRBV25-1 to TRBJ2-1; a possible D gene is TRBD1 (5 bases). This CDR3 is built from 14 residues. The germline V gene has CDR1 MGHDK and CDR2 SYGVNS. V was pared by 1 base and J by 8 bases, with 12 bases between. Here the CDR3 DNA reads TGTGCCAGCAGTGAATCCCTAGGGGCTCATGAGCAGTTCTTC. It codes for CASSESLGAHEQFF.

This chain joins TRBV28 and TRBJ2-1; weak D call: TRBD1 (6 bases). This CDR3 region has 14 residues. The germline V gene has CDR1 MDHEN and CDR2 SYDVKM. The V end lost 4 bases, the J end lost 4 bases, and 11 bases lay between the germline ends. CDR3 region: CASSSRTVYNEQFF. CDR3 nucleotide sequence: TGTGCCAGCAGTTCTAGGACAGTTTACAATGAGCAGTTCTTC.

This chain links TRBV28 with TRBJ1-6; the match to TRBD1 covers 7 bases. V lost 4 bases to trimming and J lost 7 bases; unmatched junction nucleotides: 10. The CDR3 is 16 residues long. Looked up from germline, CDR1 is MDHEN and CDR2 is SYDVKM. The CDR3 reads CASSSTPTGKNSPLHF. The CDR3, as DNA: TGTGCCAGCAGTTCCACACCGACAGGGAAGAATTCACCCCTCCACTTT.

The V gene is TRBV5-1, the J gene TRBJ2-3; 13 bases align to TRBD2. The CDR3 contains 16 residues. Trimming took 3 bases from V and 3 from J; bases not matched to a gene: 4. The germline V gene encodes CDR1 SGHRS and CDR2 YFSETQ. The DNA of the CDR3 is TGCGCCAGCAGCTCCGCGACTAGCGGGAGGACAGATACGCAGTATTTT. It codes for CASSSATSGRTDTQYF.

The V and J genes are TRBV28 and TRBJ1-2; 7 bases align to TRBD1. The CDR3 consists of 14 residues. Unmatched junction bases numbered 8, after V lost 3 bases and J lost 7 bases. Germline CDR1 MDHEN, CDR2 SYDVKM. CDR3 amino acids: CASSLAGGRLGYTF. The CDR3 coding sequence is TGTGCCAGCAGTTTGGCAGGGGGTCGGCTTGGCTACACCTTC.

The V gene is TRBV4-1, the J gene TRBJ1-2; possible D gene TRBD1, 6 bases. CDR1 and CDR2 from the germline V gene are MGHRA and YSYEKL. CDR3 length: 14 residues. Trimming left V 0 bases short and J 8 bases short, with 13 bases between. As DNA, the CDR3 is TGCGCCAGCAGCCAAGAAACAGGGACGCGGGGCTACACCTTC. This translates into CASSQETGTRGYTF.

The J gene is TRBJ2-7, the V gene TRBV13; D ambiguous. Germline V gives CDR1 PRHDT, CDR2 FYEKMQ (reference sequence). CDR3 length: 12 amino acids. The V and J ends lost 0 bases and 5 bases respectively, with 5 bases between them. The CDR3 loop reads CASSLGGNEQYV. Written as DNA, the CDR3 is TGTGCCAGCAGCTTAGGGGGAAACGAGCAGTACGTC.

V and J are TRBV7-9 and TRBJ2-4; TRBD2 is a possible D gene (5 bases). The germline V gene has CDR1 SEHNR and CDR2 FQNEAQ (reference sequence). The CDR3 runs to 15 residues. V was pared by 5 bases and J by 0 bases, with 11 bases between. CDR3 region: CASSRGRTAKNIQYF. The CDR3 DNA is TGTGCCAGCAGCCGAGGGCGGACAGCCAAAAACATTCAGTACTTC.

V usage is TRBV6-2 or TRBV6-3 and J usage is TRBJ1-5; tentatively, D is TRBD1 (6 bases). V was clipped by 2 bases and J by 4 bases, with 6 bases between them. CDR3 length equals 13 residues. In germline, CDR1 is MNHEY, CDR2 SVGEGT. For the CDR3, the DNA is TGTGCCAGCAGTTACCAGGGGAATCAGCCCCAGCATTTT. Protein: CASSYQGNQPQHF.

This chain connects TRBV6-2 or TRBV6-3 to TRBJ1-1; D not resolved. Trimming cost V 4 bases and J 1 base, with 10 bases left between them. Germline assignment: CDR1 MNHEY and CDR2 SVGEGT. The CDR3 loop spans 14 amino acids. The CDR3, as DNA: TGTGCCAGCAGTTCCGGTGGTTGGAACACTGAAGCTTTCTTT. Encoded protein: CASSSGGWNTEAFF.

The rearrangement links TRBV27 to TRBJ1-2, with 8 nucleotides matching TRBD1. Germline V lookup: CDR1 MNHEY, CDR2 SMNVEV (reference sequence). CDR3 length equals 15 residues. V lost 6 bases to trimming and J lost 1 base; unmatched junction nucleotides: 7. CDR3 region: CASRDTGGSNYGYTF. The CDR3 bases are TGTGCCAGCAGAGACACAGGGGGAAGTAACTATGGCTACACCTTC.

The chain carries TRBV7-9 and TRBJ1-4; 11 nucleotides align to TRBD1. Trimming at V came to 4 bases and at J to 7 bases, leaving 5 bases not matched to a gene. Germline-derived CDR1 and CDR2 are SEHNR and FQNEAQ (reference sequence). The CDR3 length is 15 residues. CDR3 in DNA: TGTGCCAGCAGCTCGGGGACAGGGGGGATTGAAAAACTGTTTTTT. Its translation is CASSSGTGGIEKLFF.

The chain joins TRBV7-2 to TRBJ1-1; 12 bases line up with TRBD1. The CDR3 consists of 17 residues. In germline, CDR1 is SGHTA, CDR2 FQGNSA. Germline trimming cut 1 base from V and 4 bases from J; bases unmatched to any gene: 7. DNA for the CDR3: TGTGCCAGCAGCTTAGTTGGGACAGGGGGCCGGGGCACTGAAGCTTTCTTT. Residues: CASSLVGTGGRGTEAFF.

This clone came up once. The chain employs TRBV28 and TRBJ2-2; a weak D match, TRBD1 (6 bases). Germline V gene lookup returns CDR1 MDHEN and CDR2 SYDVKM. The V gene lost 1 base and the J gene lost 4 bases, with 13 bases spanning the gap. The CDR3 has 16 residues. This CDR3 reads CASSLYHRVSTGELFF. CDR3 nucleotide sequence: TGTGCCAGCAGTTTATACCACAGGGTTAGCACCGGGGAGCTGTTTTTT.

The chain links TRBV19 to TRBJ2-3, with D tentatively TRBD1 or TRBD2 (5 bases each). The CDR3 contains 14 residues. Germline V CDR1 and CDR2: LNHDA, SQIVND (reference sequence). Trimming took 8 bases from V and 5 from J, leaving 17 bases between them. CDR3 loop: CASEGTLKVDTQYF. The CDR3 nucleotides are TGTGCCAGTGAGGGGACGCTTAAGGTAGATACGCAGTATTTT.